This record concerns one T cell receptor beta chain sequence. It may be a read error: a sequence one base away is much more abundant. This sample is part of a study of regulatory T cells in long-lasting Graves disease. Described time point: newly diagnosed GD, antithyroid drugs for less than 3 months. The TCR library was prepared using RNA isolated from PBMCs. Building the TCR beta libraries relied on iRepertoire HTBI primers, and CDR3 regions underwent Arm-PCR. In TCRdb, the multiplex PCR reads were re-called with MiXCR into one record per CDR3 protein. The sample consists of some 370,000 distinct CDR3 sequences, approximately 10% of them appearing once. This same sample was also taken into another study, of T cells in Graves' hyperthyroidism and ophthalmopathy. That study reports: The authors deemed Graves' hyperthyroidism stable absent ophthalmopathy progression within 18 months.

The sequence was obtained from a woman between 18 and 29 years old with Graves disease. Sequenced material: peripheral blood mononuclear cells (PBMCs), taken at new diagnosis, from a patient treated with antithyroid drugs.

CDR3 DNA: TGCGCCAGCAGCCACTTGATGCTAGCGGGGCAAGACACAGGTACGCAGTATTTT. The encoded protein is CASSHLMLAGQDTGTQYF. This chain uses TRBV4-1 with TRBJ2-3; 9 bases map to TRBD2. The CDR3 is made up of 18 amino acids. The V gene's germline CDR1 is MGHRA and CDR2 YSYEKL.